What follows describes a single T cell receptor (beta chain). CDR1 is LGHDT, CDR2 YNNKEL, per germline (reference sequence). V lost 2 bases to trimming and J lost 7 bases, with 15 bases between them. The CDR3 is made up of 15 amino acids. Clones were sequenced by immunoSEQ multiplex PCR, and TCRdb holds only the in-frame ones, with some missing. The repertoire holds about 110,000 clones, around 76% seen once, with approximately 5% in the top ten. The sample belongs to a study of T cell responses to AZD1222 COVID-19 vaccine. The rearrangement joins TRBV3-1 (or the pseudogene TRBV3-2) to TRBJ2-1; D not certain. This material consisted of peripheral blood, taken on day 0 of AZD1222 vaccination. This receptor was obtained from an adult in good health. CDR3 loop: CASSQHIRTSNEQFF. The CDR3 region has the DNA TGTGCCAGCAGCCAACACATTCGGACGTCTAATGAGCAGTTCTTC.